Sequencing of this T cell receptor beta chain was carried out in a study of T cell responses to AZD1222 COVID-19 vaccine. This table comes from immunoSEQ multiplex PCR, and its TCRdb copy is limited to in-frame clones, with some not included. The table records 150,000 or so clones, 92% of them present only once. The CDR3 sequence is 12 residues long. V lost 5 bases, J lost 7 bases, and 11 bases lay in between. CDR1 is SGHAT, CDR2 FQNNGV, per germline. This material consisted of peripheral blood, taken on day 0 of AZD1222 vaccination. The V and J genes are TRBV11-2 and TRBJ1-1; D is perhaps TRBD1 (5 bases). This clonotype originated in an adult in good health. Here the CDR3 DNA reads TGTGCCAGCAGCCGGGGCGGGGGTGAAGCTTTCTTT. Protein sequence: CASSRGGGEAFF.